This T cell receptor beta chain was captured by sequencing in a study of memory CD4+ T cells and cytomegalovirus serostatus. The sort gate was single viable CD3+CD4+CD8-CD45RO+ cells for memory CD4+ T cells. CMV serostatus came from serum IgG against pp150, pp28, p38, p52. Positive selection with CD4 microbeads enriched total CD4+ T cells. Germline assignment: CDR1 SGHNT and CDR2 YYREEE (reference sequence). Trimming removed 2 bases from V and 5 bases from J; junction bases left unmatched: 11. The CDR3 is made up of 16 amino acids. TCRdb keeps only in-frame clones here, not all; method: immunoSEQ multiplex PCR. Among under 55,000 clones listed, around four fifths were seen once.

This TCR was sampled from an adult in good health and CMV-seropositive. The chain uses TRBV5-4 and TRBJ1-1, with 8 bases that match TRBD1. Sequenced input: memory CD4+ T cells from blood. The DNA of the CDR3 is TGTGCCAGCAGCTTAGGACAGGGAGGGACGTGGACTGAAGCTTTCTTT. Residues: CASSLGQGGTWTEAFF.